Following are 29 T cell receptor beta chains from one sample sequenced in a study of cytomegalovirus exposure and HLA in healthy donors. Vbeta (60) and Jbeta (13) primers were used in the PCR. Profiled with immunoSEQ multiplex PCR; TCRdb holds only in-frame clones, not every one. The table lists 75,000 to 100,000 clones, 7.6% of them singletons, with 2.3% in the top ten. What was sequenced was PBMCs. These receptors came from a man aged 45-65 years in good health and CMV-seronegative.

The genes are TRBV7-8 and TRBJ2-1, with 11 bases fitting TRBD2. Germline loops: CDR1 SGHVS, CDR2 FQNEAQ. Trimming took 5 bases from V and 5 from J; bases not matched to a gene: 5. The CDR3 spans 15 residues. CDR3 loop: CASSISGGAHNEQFF. As DNA, the CDR3 is TGTGCCAGCAGCATTAGCGGGGGGGCCCACAATGAGCAGTTCTTC.

This clone was found a few times. The V gene is TRBV7-6, the J gene TRBJ2-3; D remains ambiguous. Germline-derived CDR1 and CDR2 are SGHVS and FNYEAQ. V shed 4 bases and J shed 7 bases, with 12 bases lying between them. The CDR3 loop spans 13 amino acids. The CDR3 coding sequence is TGTGCCAGCAGCTCTCCCATTACAAATACGCAGTATTTT. It yields the protein CASSSPITNTQYF.

The chain uses TRBV28 and TRBJ2-5; TRBD1 matches 7 bases. The CDR3 runs 13 residues. Germline assignment: CDR1 MDHEN and CDR2 SYDVKM. Unmatched junction bases numbered 3, after V lost 8 bases and J lost 0 bases. The CDR3 DNA is TGTGCCAGCCCGACAGGGCACCAAGAGACCCAGTACTTC. The encoded protein is CASPTGHQETQYF.

The chain combines TRBV28 with TRBJ2-3; D is possibly TRBD2 (5 bases). Germline V lookup: CDR1 MDHEN, CDR2 SYDVKM. V dropped 4 bases and J dropped 2 bases, with 10 bases sitting between them. The CDR3 has 14 residues. DNA for the CDR3: TGTGCCAGCAGTTGGAAAGCGGCCACAGATACGCAGTATTTT. Translating it yields CASSWKAATDTQYF.

The chain is built from TRBV6-5 and TRBJ1-1, with a weak D call TRBD1 (6 bases). Germline V gene lookup returns CDR1 MNHEY and CDR2 SVGAGI. Trimming stripped 0 bases from V and 3 bases from J, with 11 bases between. This CDR3 has 15 amino acids. The CDR3: CASSYSAGVDTEAFF. The CDR3 DNA sequence: TGTGCCAGCAGTTACTCCGCAGGGGTCGACACTGAAGCTTTCTTT.

This clone showed up just a few times. V gene TRBV5-1 combines with J gene TRBJ2-5; TRBD2 matches 11 bases. The CDR3 is 15 residues long. The V segment lost 0 bases and the J segment 2 bases; nucleotides outside the gene matches: 0. From germline, CDR1 is SGHRS and CDR2 YFSETQ. CDR3 bases: TGCGCCAGCAGCTTGGTAGCGGGAGGGCAAGAGACCCAGTACTTC. Encoded protein: CASSLVAGGQETQYF.

This clone has ten or more counts. This sequence joins TRBV6-1 and TRBJ2-2; D is unclear. The V end was cut by 3 bases, the J end by 4 bases, with 3 bases between. This CDR3 contains 12 residues. CDR1 is MNHNS and CDR2 is SASEGT in the germline V gene. Here the CDR3 reads CASSDITGELFF. The CDR3 nucleotides read TGTGCCAGCAGTGACATCACCGGGGAGCTGTTTTTT.

The gene calls are TRBV19 and TRBJ1-5; the match to TRBD1 covers 8 bases. Per germline, CDR1 LNHDA and CDR2 SQIVND (reference sequence). CDR3 length equals 16 residues. Trimming took 4 bases from V and 3 from J; bases not matched to a gene: 8. DNA for the CDR3: TGTGCCAGTAGTAAGGAAACAGGGGGGGCCAATCAGCCCCAGCATTTT. Its translation is CASSKETGGANQPQHF. Full variable domain (outside the CDR3, taken from reference TRBV19 and TRBJ1-5): DGGITQSPKYLFRKEGQNVTLSCEQNLNHDAMYWYRQDPGQGLRLIYYSQIVNDFQKGDIAEGYSVSREKKESFPLTVTSAQKNPTAFYLCASSKETGGANQPQHFGDGTRLSIL.

The rearrangement links TRBV2 to TRBJ2-3, with D tentatively TRBD2 (6 bases). CDR1 is SNHLY, CDR2 FYNNEI, per germline. Trimming shortened V by 7 bases and J by 5 bases, and 13 bases separated the two germline ends. CDR3 length: 13 residues. The CDR3 is CASNRPGEDTQYF. In DNA, the CDR3 is TGTGCCAGCAATCGTCCGGGGGAAGATACGCAGTATTTT.

This clone occurred once. V usage is TRBV5-5 and J usage is TRBJ2-1; 9 bases align to TRBD2. Germline V gives CDR1 SGHKS, CDR2 YYEKEE (reference sequence). The J segment lost 7 bases and the V segment lost 1 base, leaving 9 bases of the junction unmatched. The CDR3 spans 16 residues. The CDR3 loop is CASSLTAPAGGNEQFF. The CDR3 nucleotides read TGTGCCAGCAGCTTGACAGCGCCGGCGGGGGGGAATGAGCAGTTCTTC.

This rearrangement joins TRBV11-3 to TRBJ1-3, with TRBD1 as a possible D gene (5 bases). Trimming pared 4 bases from V and 4 bases from J, leaving 11 bases between. The germline CDR1 and CDR2 sequences are SGHNT and YENEEA. This CDR3 spans 14 amino acids. This CDR3 is CASSSGIIGNTIYF. CDR3 sequence (DNA): TGTGCCAGCAGCTCAGGGATTATCGGAAACACCATATATTTT.

The sample holds a few counts of this clone. This sequence joins TRBV7-2 and TRBJ1-1, with TRBD1 matching 9 bases. This CDR3 contains 15 residues. The trim removed 2 bases at V and 6 bases at J, leaving 7 bases unmatched. Germline V gives CDR1 SGHTA, CDR2 FQGNSA. This chain's CDR3 is CASSLRGDRASEAFF. The CDR3 DNA reads TGTGCCAGCAGCTTACGAGGGGACAGGGCATCTGAAGCTTTCTTT.

V is TRBV5-1 and J is TRBJ2-1, with a weak D call TRBD2 (5 bases). The CDR3 length is 14 residues. Germline V CDR1 and CDR2: SGHRS, YFSETQ. V lost 4 bases and J lost 7, with 15 bases in between. DNA for the CDR3: TGCGCCAGCAGCCCGGGAACCCTCGGAAATGAGCAGTTCTTC. Protein product: CASSPGTLGNEQFF.

This clone was detected only a few times. The chain employs TRBV7-8 and TRBJ1-5, with D hard to call. The V gene lost 5 bases and the J gene lost 1 base, with 12 bases spanning the gap. The CDR3 extends over 15 amino acids. CDR1 is SGHVS, CDR2 FQNEAQ, per germline. In nucleotides, the CDR3 is TGTGCCAGCAGCCCGACCGGGTCAAGCAATCAGCCCCAGCATTTT. Translation gives CASSPTGSSNQPQHF.

This chain uses TRBV19 with TRBJ2-7, with 7 bases lining up with TRBD1. Per the germline V gene, CDR1 is LNHDA and CDR2 is SQIVND (reference sequence). V dropped 6 bases and J dropped 0; count of bases not matched to a gene: 8. The CDR3 sequence is 15 residues long. This CDR3 is CASRQTGKSSYEQYF. The CDR3 DNA reads TGTGCCAGTAGACAGACAGGGAAAAGCTCCTACGAGCAGTACTTC.

The table lists this clone with a few counts. This chain links TRBV5-4 with TRBJ1-1, with TRBD1 as a possible D gene (6 bases). CDR3 length: 13 residues. The germline V and J ends were trimmed by 4 bases and 2 bases, with 9 bases remaining between them. Germline assignment: CDR1 SGHNT and CDR2 YYREEE (reference sequence). The CDR3 region has the DNA TGTGCCAGCAGCCCGGACAGTAACACTGAAGCTTTCTTT. Amino acid sequence: CASSPDSNTEAFF.

The rearrangement uses TRBV28 and TRBJ2-1; D uncertain. Germline loops: CDR1 MDHEN, CDR2 SYDVKM. CDR3 length: 17 residues. The V end was cut by 3 bases, the J end by 4 bases, with 19 bases between. The DNA of the CDR3 is TGTGCCAGCAGTTTGGCTTCAGCGCGCCCTAATTACAATGAGCAGTTCTTC. This encodes CASSLASARPNYNEQFF.

This clone was counted a few times. The V gene is TRBV28, the J gene TRBJ1-1; D uncertain. Deletions cut 6 bases from V and 2 bases from J, with 10 bases between. The V gene's germline CDR1 is MDHEN and CDR2 SYDVKM. The CDR3 contains 13 residues. In nucleotides, the CDR3 is TGTGCCAGCAGGCTACGAGTTAACACTGAAGCTTTCTTT. Protein: CASRLRVNTEAFF.

The CDR3, as DNA: TGTGCCAGCAGCTTTGGGGCGGCCTACGAGCAGTACTTC. Encoded protein: CASSFGAAYEQYF. The V and J genes are TRBV7-2 and TRBJ2-7; the D gene is possibly TRBD1 (5 bases). Germline CDR1 and CDR2: SGHTA and FQGNSA. This CDR3 is built from 13 residues. Trimming stripped 3 bases from V and 2 bases from J, with 8 bases between.

V and J are TRBV18 and TRBJ1-6, with 11 nucleotides matching TRBD1. The CDR3 is made up of 16 amino acids. The trim removed 2 bases at V and 6 bases at J, leaving 3 bases unmatched. From germline, CDR1 is KGHSH and CDR2 LQKENI. The CDR3 DNA reads TGTGCCAGCTCACCAGGACAGGGGGCTGGTAATTCACCCCTCCACTTT. Protein sequence: CASSPGQGAGNSPLHF.

The V and J genes are TRBV9 and TRBJ2-2, with 9 bases aligning to TRBD1. Germline V gives CDR1 SGDLS, CDR2 YYNGEE. V lost 4 bases, J lost 8 bases, and 9 bases stayed unmatched. CDR3 size: 15 residues. In DNA form, the CDR3 reads TGTGCCAGCAGCTTAGGACAGGGGTATGAAGGGGAGCTGTTTTTT. Protein sequence: CASSLGQGYEGELFF.

V gene TRBV7-8 combines with J gene TRBJ1-5, with D perhaps TRBD1 (5 bases). The length of the CDR3 is 11 residues. V lost 4 bases to trimming and J lost 7 bases, with 5 bases between them. The germline V gene encodes CDR1 SGHVS and CDR2 FQNEAQ. For the CDR3, the DNA is TGTGCCAGCAGCTCAGGGCAGCCCCAGCATTTT. It yields the protein CASSSGQPQHF.

The sample holds a few counts of this clone. This chain joins TRBV2 and TRBJ2-3, with a tentative D call TRBD2 (6 bases). Germline values: CDR1 SNHLY, CDR2 FYNNEI. Trimming left V 3 bases short and J 4 bases short, with 23 bases between. The CDR3 sequence is 18 residues long. The CDR3 bases are TGTGCCAGCAGTGACGAGGCTGTGGGCTTCGGGAGAGCAGATACGCAGTATTTT. Its protein product is CASSDEAVGFGRADTQYF.

The rearrangement links TRBV5-4 to TRBJ2-4, with D uncertain. The CDR3 is 14 amino acids. V lost 4 bases, J lost 1 base, and 9 bases lay in between. Per the germline V gene, CDR1 is SGHNT and CDR2 is YYREEE (reference sequence). The CDR3 here is CASSAQSAKNIQYF. The CDR3 coding sequence is TGTGCCAGCAGCGCTCAGTCTGCCAAAAACATTCAGTACTTC.

The chain couples TRBV28 to TRBJ1-3; TRBD1 might be the D (6 bases). CDR3 length equals 14 residues. Germline lookup yields CDR1 MDHEN and CDR2 SYDVKM. V lost 3 bases and J 6 bases, leaving 12 bases between the germline ends. The CDR3 region has the DNA TGTGCCAGCAGTTTCCCCGACAGGATAAACACCATATATTTT. This codes for CASSFPDRINTIYF.

This clone appeared a few times. The chain couples TRBV7-3 to TRBJ2-7; possible D gene TRBD2, 5 bases. Germline CDR1 reads SGHTA; CDR2 reads FQGTGA. V was pared by 2 bases and J by 0 bases, with 11 bases between. The CDR3 length is 15 residues. CDR3 DNA: TGTGCCAGCAGCTTATTCAGCGGCAACTCCTACGAGCAGTACTTC. Its translation is CASSLFSGNSYEQYF.

In its sample, this clone was seen a few times. V usage is TRBV7-9 and J usage is TRBJ2-6, with a tentative D call TRBD2 (7 bases). The CDR3 sequence is 16 residues long. CDR1 and CDR2 from the germline V gene are SEHNR and FQNEAQ (reference sequence). V dropped 7 bases and J dropped 4 bases, with 17 bases sitting between them. This CDR3 is CASIGAGADGANVLTF. The CDR3 DNA is TGTGCCAGCATTGGCGCGGGGGCGGACGGGGCCAACGTCCTGACTTTC.

This clone turned up a few times. The genes are TRBV7-3 and TRBJ1-2, with no clear D. V lost 5 bases to trimming and J lost 8 bases, with 15 bases between them. CDR3 length: 13 amino acids. Germline CDR1 is SGHTA and CDR2 is FQGTGA. CDR3 in amino acids: CASSTRPETGYTF. The CDR3 nucleotides are TGTGCCAGCAGCACCCGACCGGAGACCGGCTACACCTTC. Full variable domain (missing parts from reference TRBV7-3 and TRBJ1-2): GAGVSQTPSNKVTEKGKYVELRCDPISGHTALYWYRQSLGQGPEFLIYFQGTGAADDSGLPNDRFFAVRPEGSVSTLKIQRTERGDSAVYLCASSTRPETGYTFGSGTRLTVV.

The CDR3 spells CASSRQGLPLHF. The CDR3 nucleotides are TGTGCCAGCAGTCGTCAGGGGTTACCCCTCCACTTT. The rearrangement joins TRBV6-5 to TRBJ1-6, with D possibly matching TRBD1 (6 bases). Trimming removed 5 bases at V and 12 bases at J, with 11 bases between. The CDR3 runs to 12 residues. Germline CDR1 reads MNHEY; CDR2 reads SVGAGI.